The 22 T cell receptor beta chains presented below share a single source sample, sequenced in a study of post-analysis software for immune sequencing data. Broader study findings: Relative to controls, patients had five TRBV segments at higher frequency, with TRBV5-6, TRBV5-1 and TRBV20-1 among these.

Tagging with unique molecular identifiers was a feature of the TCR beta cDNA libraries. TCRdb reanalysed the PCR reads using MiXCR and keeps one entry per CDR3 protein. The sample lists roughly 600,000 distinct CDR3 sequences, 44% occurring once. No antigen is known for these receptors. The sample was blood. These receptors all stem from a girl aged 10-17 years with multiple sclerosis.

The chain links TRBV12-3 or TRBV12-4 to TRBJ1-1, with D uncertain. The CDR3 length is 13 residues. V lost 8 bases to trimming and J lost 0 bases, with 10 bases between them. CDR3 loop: CASVKIMNTEAFF. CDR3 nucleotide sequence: TGTGCCAGCGTGAAGATCATGAACACTGAAGCTTTCTTT.

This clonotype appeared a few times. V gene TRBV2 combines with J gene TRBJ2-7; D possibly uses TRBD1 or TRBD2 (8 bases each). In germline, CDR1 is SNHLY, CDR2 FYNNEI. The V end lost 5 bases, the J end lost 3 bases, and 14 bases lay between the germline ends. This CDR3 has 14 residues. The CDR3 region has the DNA TGTGCCAGCAGTCTTAGCGGGACAGGCTACGAGCAGTACTTC. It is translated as CASSLSGTGYEQYF.

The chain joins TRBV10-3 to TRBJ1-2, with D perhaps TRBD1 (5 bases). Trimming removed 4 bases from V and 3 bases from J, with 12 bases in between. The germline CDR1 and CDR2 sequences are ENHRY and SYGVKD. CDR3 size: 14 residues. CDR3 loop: CAISGREGHYGYTF. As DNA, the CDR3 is TGTGCCATCAGTGGGAGAGAGGGGCACTATGGCTACACCTTC.

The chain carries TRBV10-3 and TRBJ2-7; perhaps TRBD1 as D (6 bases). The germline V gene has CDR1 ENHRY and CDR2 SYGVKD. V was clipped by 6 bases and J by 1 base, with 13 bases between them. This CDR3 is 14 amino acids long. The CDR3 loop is CAISFQGISYEQYF. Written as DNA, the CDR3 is TGTGCCATCAGCTTCCAGGGGATTTCCTACGAGCAGTACTTC.

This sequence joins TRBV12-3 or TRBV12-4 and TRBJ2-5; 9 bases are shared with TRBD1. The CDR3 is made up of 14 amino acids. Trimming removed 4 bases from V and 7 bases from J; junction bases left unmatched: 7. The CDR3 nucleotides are TGTGCCAGCAGTTCACAGGGGGCACGCTGGACCCAGTACTTC. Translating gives CASSSQGARWTQYF.

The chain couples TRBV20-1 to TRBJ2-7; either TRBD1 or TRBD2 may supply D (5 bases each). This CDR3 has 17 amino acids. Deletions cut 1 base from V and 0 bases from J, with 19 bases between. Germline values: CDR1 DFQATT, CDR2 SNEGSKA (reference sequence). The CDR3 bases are TGCAGTGCTAGAGGGTCAGGGACGGCCTCTTACTCCTACGAGCAGTACTTC. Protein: CSARGSGTASYSYEQYF.

CDR3 region: CAWSVGVDDTQYF. Written as DNA, the CDR3 is TGTGCCTGGAGTGTAGGAGTTGACGATACGCAGTATTTT. The chain carries TRBV30 and TRBJ2-3; D not resolved. The V end was cut by 0 bases, the J end by 6 bases, with 10 bases between. The CDR3 length is 13 residues. Germline CDR1 is GTSNPN and CDR2 is SVGIG (reference sequence).

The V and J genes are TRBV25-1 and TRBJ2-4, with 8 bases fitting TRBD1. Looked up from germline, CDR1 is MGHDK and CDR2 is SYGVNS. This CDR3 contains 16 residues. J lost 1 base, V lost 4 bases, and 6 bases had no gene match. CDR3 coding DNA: TGTGCCAGCAGTGGACAGGGGCAGTTGGCCAAAAACATTCAGTACTTC. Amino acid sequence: CASSGQGQLAKNIQYF. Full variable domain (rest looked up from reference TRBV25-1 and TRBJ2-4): EADIYQTPRYLVIGTGKKITLECSQTMGHDKMYWYQQDPGMELHLIHYSYGVNSTEKGDLSSESTVSRIRTEHFPLTLESARPSHTSQYLCASSGQGQLAKNIQYFGAGTRLSVL.

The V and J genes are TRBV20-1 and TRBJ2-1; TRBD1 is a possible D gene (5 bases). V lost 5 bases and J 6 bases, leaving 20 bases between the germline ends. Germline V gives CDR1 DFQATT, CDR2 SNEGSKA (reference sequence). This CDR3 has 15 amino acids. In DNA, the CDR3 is TGCAGTGCTCTCAGCAGACCTAGACAGTCCAATGAGCAGTTCTTC. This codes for CSALSRPRQSNEQFF.

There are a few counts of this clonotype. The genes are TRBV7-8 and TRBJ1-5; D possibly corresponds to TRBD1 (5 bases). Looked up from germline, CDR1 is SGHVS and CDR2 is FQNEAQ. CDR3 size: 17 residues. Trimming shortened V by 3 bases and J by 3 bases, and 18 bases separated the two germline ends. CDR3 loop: CASSLARVRTVNQPQHF. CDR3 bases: TGTGCCAGCAGCTTGGCCAGGGTTCGAACCGTCAATCAGCCCCAGCATTTT.

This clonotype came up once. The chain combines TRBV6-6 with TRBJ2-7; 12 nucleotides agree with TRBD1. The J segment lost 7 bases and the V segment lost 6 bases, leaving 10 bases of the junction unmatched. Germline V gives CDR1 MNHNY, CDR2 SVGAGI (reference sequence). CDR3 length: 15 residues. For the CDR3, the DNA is TGTGCCAGCAGCAAGAGGGACAGGGGGCGAGGGGAGCAGTACTTC. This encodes CASSKRDRGRGEQYF.

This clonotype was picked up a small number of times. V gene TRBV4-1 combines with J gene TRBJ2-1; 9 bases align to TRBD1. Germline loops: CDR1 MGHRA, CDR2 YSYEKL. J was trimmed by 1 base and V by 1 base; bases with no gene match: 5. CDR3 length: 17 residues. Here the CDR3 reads CASSQVGQGRSYNEQFF. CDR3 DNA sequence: TGCGCCAGCAGCCAAGTCGGACAGGGGCGGTCCTACAATGAGCAGTTCTTC.

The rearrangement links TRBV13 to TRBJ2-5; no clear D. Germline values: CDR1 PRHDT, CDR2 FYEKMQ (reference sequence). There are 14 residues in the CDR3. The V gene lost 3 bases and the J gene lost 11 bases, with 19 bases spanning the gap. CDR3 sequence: CASSFEGSKIGQYF. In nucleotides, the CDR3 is TGTGCCAGCAGCTTCGAAGGGTCCAAAATCGGGCAGTACTTC.

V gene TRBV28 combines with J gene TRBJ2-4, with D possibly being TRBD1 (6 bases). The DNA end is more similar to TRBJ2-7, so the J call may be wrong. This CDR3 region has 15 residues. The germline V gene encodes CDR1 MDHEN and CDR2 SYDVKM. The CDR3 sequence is CASSLVGQRAYEQYF. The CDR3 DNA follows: TGTGCCAGCAGCTTAGTAGGACAGAGGGCCTACGAGCAGTACTTC.

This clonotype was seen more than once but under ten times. The CDR3 nucleotides are TGTGCCAGCACCTCCGGACTAGTAGCCAATGAGCAGTTCTTC. Amino acids: CASTSGLVANEQFF. The gene calls are TRBV12-3 or TRBV12-4 and TRBJ2-1; 7 nucleotides agree with TRBD2. V lost 7 bases and J lost 6; bases outside the gene matches: 9. The CDR3 has 14 residues.

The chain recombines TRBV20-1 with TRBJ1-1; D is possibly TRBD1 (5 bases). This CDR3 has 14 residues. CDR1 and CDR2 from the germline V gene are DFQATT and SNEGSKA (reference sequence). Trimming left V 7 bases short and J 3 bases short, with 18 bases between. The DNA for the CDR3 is TGCAGTGTTAGGGCAGGGCAGCGGGACACTGAAGCTTTCTTT. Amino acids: CSVRAGQRDTEAFF.

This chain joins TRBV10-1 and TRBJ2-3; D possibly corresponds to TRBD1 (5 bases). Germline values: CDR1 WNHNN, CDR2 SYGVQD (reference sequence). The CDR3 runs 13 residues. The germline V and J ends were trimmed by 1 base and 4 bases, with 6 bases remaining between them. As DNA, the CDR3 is TGCGCCAGCAGTGAGTGGGGCCCAGATACGCAGTATTTT. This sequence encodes CASSEWGPDTQYF.

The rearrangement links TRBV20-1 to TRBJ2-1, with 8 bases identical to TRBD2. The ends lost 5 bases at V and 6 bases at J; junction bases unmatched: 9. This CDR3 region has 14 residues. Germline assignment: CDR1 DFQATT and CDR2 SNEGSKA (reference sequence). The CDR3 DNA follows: TGCAGTGCTCTGGGACTAGTCCATTGCAATGAGCAGTTCTTC. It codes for CSALGLVHCNEQFF.

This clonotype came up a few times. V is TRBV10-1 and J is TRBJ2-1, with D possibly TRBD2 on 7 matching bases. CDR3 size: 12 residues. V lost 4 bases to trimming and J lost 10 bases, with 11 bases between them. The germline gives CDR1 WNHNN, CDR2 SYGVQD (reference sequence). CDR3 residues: CASSGTAGEQFF. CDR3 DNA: TGCGCCAGCAGTGGGACAGCGGGGGAGCAGTTCTTC.

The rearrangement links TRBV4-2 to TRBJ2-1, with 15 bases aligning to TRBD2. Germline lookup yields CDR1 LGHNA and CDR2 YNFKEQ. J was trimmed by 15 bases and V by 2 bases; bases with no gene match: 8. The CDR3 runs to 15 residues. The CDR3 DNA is TGTGCCAGCAGCCAATCACCGGGACTAGCGGGAGGTGTGTTCTTC. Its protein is CASSQSPGLAGGVFF.

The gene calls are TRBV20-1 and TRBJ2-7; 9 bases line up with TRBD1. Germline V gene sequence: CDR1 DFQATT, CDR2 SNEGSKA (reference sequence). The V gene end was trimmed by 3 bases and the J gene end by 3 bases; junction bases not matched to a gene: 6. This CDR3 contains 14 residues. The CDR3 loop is CSARGTGTHYEQYF. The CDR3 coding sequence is TGCAGTGCTAGGGGGACAGGGACCCACTACGAGCAGTACTTC.

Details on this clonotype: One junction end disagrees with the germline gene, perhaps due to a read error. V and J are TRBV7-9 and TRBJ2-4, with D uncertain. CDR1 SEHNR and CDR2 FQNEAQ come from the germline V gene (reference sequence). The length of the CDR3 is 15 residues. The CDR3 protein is CARSSALLAKNIQYF. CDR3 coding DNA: TGTGCCAGAAGCTCCGCTCTTTTAGCCAAAAACATTCAGTACTTC.